The next 19 T cell receptor beta chains were all read from a single sample in a study of PD-1 blockade in classical Hodgkin lymphoma (dated by TCRdb to about 2020). Library generation was performed with the immunoSEQ multiplex PCR assay. Drawn from immuneACCESS, this table holds only the in-frame rearrangements with V and J called that TCRdb kept. Clones are partly lost; checked studies trace under half to an unresolved V gene and leave the rest unexplained. This sample is represented by about 97,000 clones; approximately 88% of them were singletons. The top ten clones comprise less than 15% of the sample. The time point label on this specimen signifies: cycle 1 day 1 (C1D1), immediately before nivolumab initiation. Every trial patient had relapsed after autologous stem cell transplantation, and cohorts A, B and C differed in prior brentuximab vedotin exposure. The sample in question was peripheral blood mononuclear cells (PBMCs), obtained at baseline. Receptor source: a human donor with classical Hodgkin lymphoma.

The J gene is TRBJ2-7, the V gene TRBV5-5, with a possible D match to TRBD1 (5 bases). The V gene's germline CDR1 is SGHKS and CDR2 YYEKEE (reference sequence). The CDR3 contains 14 residues. V gave up 4 bases and J gave up 2 bases, with 13 bases separating them. The CDR3 DNA reads TGTGCCAGCAGCCCCTTACAGGTACCCTACGAGCAGTACTTC. It codes for CASSPLQVPYEQYF.

The V and J genes are TRBV6-1 and TRBJ2-7; 7 bases are a match to TRBD1. The V gene end was trimmed by 5 bases and the J gene end by 3 bases; junction bases not matched to a gene: 7. There are 14 residues in the CDR3. CDR1 is MNHNS and CDR2 is SASEGT in the germline V gene. CDR3 nucleotide sequence: TGTGCCAGCAGTAGAACAGGGGACGGCTACGAGCAGTACTTC. This gives the protein CASSRTGDGYEQYF.

This clone showed up just a few times. The chain is built from TRBV5-1 and TRBJ2-2, with D possibly being TRBD2 (6 bases). The V end lost 6 bases, the J end lost 5 bases, and 17 bases lay between the germline ends. CDR1 SGHRS and CDR2 YFSETQ come from the germline V gene. This CDR3 has 15 residues. Written as DNA, the CDR3 is TGCGCCAGCACCCCCGAGTGGAGGGGTACCGGGGAGCTGTTTTTT. This gives the protein CASTPEWRGTGELFF. The whole variable domain, remainder taken from reference TRBV5-1 and TRBJ2-2, is KAGVTQTPRYLIKTRGQQVTLSCSPISGHRSVSWYQQTPGQGLQFLFEYFSETQRNKGNFPGRFSGRQFSNSRSEMNVSTLELGDSALYLCASTPEWRGTGELFFGEGSRLTVL.

The chain has TRBV6-6 and TRBJ1-1; D gene unclear. Germline V gives CDR1 MNHNY, CDR2 SVGAGI (reference sequence). This CDR3 has 13 amino acids. V gave up 4 bases and J gave up 7 bases, with 13 bases separating them. DNA of the CDR3: TGTGCCAGCAGTTCCCCTGACACGTTTGAAGCTTTCTTT. This gives the protein CASSSPDTFEAFF.

This chain uses TRBV6-1 with TRBJ2-1; TRBD1 matches 8 bases. V gave up 8 bases and J gave up 10 bases; unmatched junction bases: 7. The CDR3 is 12 residues long. Germline V lookup: CDR1 MNHNS, CDR2 SASEGT. CDR3 in amino acids: CASGRGRWEQFF. The CDR3, as DNA: TGTGCCAGCGGCAGGGGGCGATGGGAGCAGTTCTTC.

This chain links TRBV27 with TRBJ1-2; 10 nucleotides agree with TRBD1. CDR3 length: 13 amino acids. Germline CDR1 is MNHEY and CDR2 is SMNVEV (reference sequence). V trimming: 7 bases; J trimming: 4 bases; junction bases outside the gene matches: 3. The CDR3 sequence is CASTGQGFYGYTF. DNA of the CDR3: TGTGCCAGCACGGGACAGGGGTTCTATGGCTACACCTTC.

The genes are TRBV7-2 and TRBJ1-2; D uncertain. The germline V and J ends were trimmed by 1 base and 6 bases, with 0 bases remaining between them. The CDR3 loop spans 10 amino acids. Germline values: CDR1 SGHTA, CDR2 FQGNSA. For the CDR3, the DNA is TGTGCCAGCAGCTTAGATGGCTACACCTTC. Its protein is CASSLDGYTF. The entire variable domain, with the rest obtained from reference TRBV7-2 and TRBJ1-2, is as follows: GAGVSQSPSNKVTEKGKDVELRCDPISGHTALYWYRQSLGQGLEFLIYFQGNSAPDKSGLPSDRFSAERTGGSVSTLTIQRTQQEDSAVYLCASSLDGYTFGSGTRLTVV.

The rearrangement links TRBV29-1 to TRBJ2-7; no clear D gene. Trimming took 7 bases from V and 1 from J, leaving 8 bases between them. The germline V gene has CDR1 SQVTM and CDR2 ANQGSEA. The CDR3 is made up of 11 amino acids. CDR3 in amino acids: CSARHSYEQYF. CDR3 in DNA: TGCAGCGCCCGACATTCCTACGAGCAGTACTTC.

V is TRBV30 and J is TRBJ1-1; no definite D call. Trimming stripped 2 bases from V and 1 base from J, with 8 bases between. In germline, CDR1 is GTSNPN, CDR2 SVGIG (reference sequence). This CDR3 region has 13 residues. The CDR3 nucleotides are TGTGCCTGGAGTCCTACACCGAACACTGAAGCTTTCTTT. Translation: CAWSPTPNTEAFF.

The chain is built from TRBV7-2 and TRBJ2-1, with 7 positions matching TRBD2. This CDR3 contains 16 residues. Looked up from germline, CDR1 is SGHTA and CDR2 is FQGNSA. J lost 0 bases, V lost 0 bases, and 2 bases had no gene match. This CDR3 is CASSLAQRGSYNEQFF. The CDR3 nucleotides read TGTGCCAGCAGCTTAGCCCAGCGGGGCTCCTACAATGAGCAGTTCTTC.

This clone showed up just once. The V call is TRBV30, the J call TRBJ2-2; 7 positions match TRBD2. J gave up 7 bases and V 4 bases, and 9 bases lay outside the gene matches. The CDR3 consists of 14 residues. Germline CDR1 is GTSNPN and CDR2 is SVGIG (reference sequence). The DNA for the CDR3 is TGTGCCTGGAAGAGCGGGATCTCGGTCGGGGAGCTGTTTTTT. Translation: CAWKSGISVGELFF.

This clone was seen a few times. V usage is TRBV10-3 and J usage is TRBJ2-4; 11 bases fit TRBD1. Germline V lookup: CDR1 ENHRY, CDR2 SYGVKD. The CDR3 runs to 14 residues. V trimming: 2 bases; J trimming: 7 bases; junction bases outside the gene matches: 1. The CDR3, as DNA: TGTGCCATCAGTGAGGGACAGGGGGCGAACATTCAGTACTTC. Translating it yields CAISEGQGANIQYF.

The chain links TRBV5-4 to TRBJ1-4; 8 bases align to TRBD1. The J segment lost 8 bases and the V segment lost 4 bases, leaving 4 bases of the junction unmatched. Per the germline V gene, CDR1 is SGHNT and CDR2 is YYREEE (reference sequence). The CDR3 contains 13 residues. CDR3 residues: CASSLTGGEKLFF. DNA for the CDR3: TGTGCCAGCAGCCTTACAGGGGGAGAAAAACTGTTTTTT.

The table lists this clone with a few counts. The chain links TRBV28 to TRBJ2-7; D is ambiguous. Germline V gene data show CDR1 as MDHEN and CDR2 as SYDVKM. V was clipped by 2 bases and J by 6 bases, with 11 bases between them. The CDR3 loop spans 13 amino acids. CDR3 region: CASSLNSPGEQYF. The CDR3 nucleotides are TGTGCCAGCAGTTTAAATTCCCCGGGCGAGCAGTACTTC.

The V gene is TRBV18, the J gene TRBJ1-1; unclear D gene. This CDR3 region has 14 residues. The germline gives CDR1 KGHSH, CDR2 LQKENI. Trimming pared 8 bases from V and 4 bases from J, leaving 17 bases between. CDR3 sequence reads: CASTTTTLGTEAFF. The CDR3, as DNA: TGTGCCAGCACGACCACAACCCTGGGCACTGAAGCTTTCTTT.

This clone was seen a single time. The chain links TRBV7-2 to TRBJ2-5, with D uncertain. The CDR3 loop spans 12 amino acids. The V gene's germline CDR1 is SGHTA and CDR2 FQGNSA. V shed 5 bases and J shed 5 bases, with 9 bases lying between them. The CDR3: CASSPQRETQYF. CDR3 DNA: TGTGCCAGCAGCCCTCAGAGGGAGACCCAGTACTTC. Combining the CDR3 with reference TRBV7-2 and TRBJ2-5 gives the whole variable domain GAGVSQSPSNKVTEKGKDVELRCDPISGHTALYWYRQSLGQGLEFLIYFQGNSAPDKSGLPSDRFSAERTGGSVSTLTIQRTQQEDSAVYLCASSPQRETQYFGPGTRLLVL.

V usage is TRBV2 and J usage is TRBJ2-2; D tentatively fits TRBD1 or TRBD2 (5 bases each). The CDR3 contains 13 residues. Trimming removed 3 bases at V and 5 bases at J, with 7 bases between. Germline CDR1 is SNHLY and CDR2 is FYNNEI. For the CDR3, the DNA is TGTGCCAGCAGTGAGAGGGGAACCGGGGAGCTGTTTTTT. Translation: CASSERGTGELFF.

This sequence joins TRBV2 and TRBJ2-7; 7 nucleotides align to TRBD1. With V trimmed by 2 bases and J by 6 bases, 13 bases remained unmatched. Looked up from germline, CDR1 is SNHLY and CDR2 is FYNNEI. This CDR3 spans 16 amino acids. The CDR3 bases are TGTGCCAGCAGTGAATATCCCTGGACAGGAGTTCCCGAGCAGTACTTC. It codes for CASSEYPWTGVPEQYF.

The rearrangement joins TRBV5-1 to TRBJ2-3; D is unclear. Germline CDR1 is SGHRS and CDR2 is YFSETQ. The CDR3 has 13 amino acids. With 1 base removed from V and 1 base from J, the gap between germline ends came to 4 bases. The CDR3 protein is CASSLPGTDTQYF. The DNA for the CDR3 is TGCGCCAGCAGCTTGCCAGGCACAGATACGCAGTATTTT.